One and the same sample provided the 26 T cell receptor beta chains below, sequenced in a study of prognosis after radiotherapy for stage I lung cancer. The study amplified the TCR beta CDR3 region from genomic DNA. This amplification was carried out by two rounds of multiplex PCR. It was primers specific to each TRBV and TRBJ gene that first-round PCR used. Each CDR3 protein gets one entry after TCRdb re-called the multiplex PCR reads with MiXCR. Of 31,000 or so distinct CDR3 sequences listed, approximately 46% were seen once; the top ten hold 15%. Source: PBMCs, taken before or after stereotactic body radiation therapy (not recorded which). The receptor set was obtained from a donor over 45 with non-small cell lung cancer.

V is TRBV18 and J is TRBJ1-5; unclear D gene. CDR3 size: 15 residues. V lost 2 bases and J 3 bases, leaving 11 bases between the germline ends. From germline, CDR1 is KGHSH and CDR2 LQKENI. The DNA of the CDR3 is TGTGCCAGCTCACCAAACCTGGGTCCCAATCAGCCCCAGCATTTT. Translation gives CASSPNLGPNQPQHF.

There are many counts of this clonotype. This chain uses TRBV18 with TRBJ1-1, with 9 bases fitting TRBD1. The CDR3 extends over 13 amino acids. Germline-derived CDR1 and CDR2 are KGHSH and LQKENI. After removal of 4 bases from V and 6 bases from J, the junction contained 3 bases not matched to a gene. CDR3 DNA: TGTGCCAGCTCACTAAGACAGGGGGCTGAAGCTTTCTTT. Translation gives CASSLRQGAEAFF.

In this sample, this clonotype turned up many times. The V and J genes are TRBV29-1 and TRBJ1-5, with 8 bases fitting TRBD1. Germline-derived CDR1 and CDR2 are SQVTM and ANQGSEA. V shed 4 bases and J 7 bases; nucleotides not matched to a gene: 6. The CDR3 covers 13 residues. CDR3 sequence: CSVGDRGGQPQHF. DNA of the CDR3: TGCAGCGTTGGTGACAGGGGAGGGCAGCCCCAGCATTTT. Using reference TRBV29-1 and TRBJ1-5 for the parts outside the CDR3, the full variable domain is SAVISQKPSRDICQRGTSLTIQCQVDSQVTMMFWYRQQPGQSLTLIATANQGSEATYESGFVIDKFPISRPNLTFSTLTVSNMSPEDSSIYLCSVGDRGGQPQHFGDGTRLSIL.

This clonotype was recorded at least ten times. V usage is TRBV4-1 and J usage is TRBJ1-3; D is unresolved. V lost 5 bases, J lost 0 bases, and 17 bases lay in between. Germline values: CDR1 MGHRA, CDR2 YSYEKL. This CDR3 contains 17 residues. The chain's CDR3 is CASSRRPDGLSGNTIYF. The CDR3 DNA sequence: TGCGCCAGCAGCAGACGACCGGACGGTCTCTCTGGAAACACCATATATTTT.

Many counts were recorded for this clonotype. The V and J genes are TRBV7-9 and TRBJ2-5; 9 positions agree with TRBD1. V was clipped by 5 bases and J by 5 bases; unmatched bases: 6. CDR3 size: 14 residues. Germline lookup yields CDR1 SEHNR and CDR2 FQNEAQ (reference sequence). The CDR3: CASSGRTGAETQYF. The CDR3 nucleotides are TGTGCCAGCAGCGGAAGGACAGGGGCGGAGACCCAGTACTTC.

This clonotype showed up many times. The rearrangement links TRBV5-4 to TRBJ1-1, with a tentative D call TRBD1 (5 bases). Germline V gene data show CDR1 as SGHNT and CDR2 as YYREEE (reference sequence). V was cut by 7 bases and J by 4 bases, with 11 bases left in between. The CDR3 is 12 amino acids. Here the CDR3 DNA reads TGTGCCAGCGGGGGGAGGGGCACTGAAGCTTTCTTT. It translates to CASGGRGTEAFF. The complete variable domain, with remaining parts taken from reference TRBV5-4 and TRBJ1-1, reads ETGVTQSPTHLIKTRGQQVTLRCSSQSGHNTVSWYQQALGQGPQFIFQYYREEENGRGNFPPRFSGLQFPNYSSELNVNALELDDSALYLCASGGRGTEAFFGQGTRLTVV.

In the case of this clonotype: A much larger clone lies one base from this, so it may be a read error. J is TRBJ2-1 and V is TRBV12-5; 10 positions match TRBD1. The CDR3 loop spans 13 amino acids. CDR1 is LGHNT, CDR2 FRNRAP, per germline. The V segment lost 7 bases and the J segment 9 bases; nucleotides outside the gene matches: 6. The CDR3 region is CASALGQGSEQFF. CDR3 sequence (DNA): TGTGCTAGTGCTCTGGGACAGGGGAGTGAGCAGTTCTTC.

The table lists this clonotype with many counts. The chain employs TRBV11-3 and TRBJ2-2; possible D gene TRBD1, 6 bases. The CDR3 extends over 15 amino acids. Germline CDR1 and CDR2: SGHNT and YENEEA. The ends were cut back, 5 bases at V and 0 bases at J, with 10 bases in the middle. CDR3: CASSPRTANTGELFF. The CDR3 coding sequence is TGTGCCAGCAGCCCCCGGACAGCGAACACCGGGGAGCTGTTTTTT.

This clonotype was counted ten times or more. The gene calls are TRBV28 and TRBJ2-5, with TRBD1 identical over 9 bases. This CDR3 is 14 amino acids long. Germline V gene data show CDR1 as MDHEN and CDR2 as SYDVKM. V lost 2 bases to trimming and J lost 3 bases; unmatched junction nucleotides: 1. DNA of the CDR3: TGTGCCAGCAGTTTAAGGACAGGGGAAGAGACCCAGTACTTC. Translating gives CASSLRTGEETQYF. The variable domain in full, completed from reference TRBV28 and TRBJ2-5, reads DVKVTQSSRYLVKRTGEKVFLECVQDMDHENMFWYRQDPGLGLRLIYFSYDVKMKEKGDIPEGYSVSREKKERFSLILESASTNQTSMYLCASSLRTGEETQYFGPGTRLLVL.

On this clonotype itself: Being one base from a much bigger clone, this may be a read error. The J gene is TRBJ2-2, the V gene TRBV20-1, with D unresolved. The V end lost 2 bases, the J end lost 6 bases, and 13 bases lay between the germline ends. Germline V CDR1 and CDR2: DFQATT, SNEGSKA (reference sequence). This CDR3 is 14 amino acids long. The CDR3 nucleotides read TGCAGTGCTAGATTAGGGCCCTGGGCCGGGGAGCTGTTTTTT. Translated, it gives CSARLGPWAGELFF.

This chain uses TRBV30 with TRBJ1-2; 7 bases match TRBD1. J gave up 5 bases and V 2 bases, and 2 bases lay outside the gene matches. This CDR3 comprises 12 residues. CDR1 and CDR2 (germline): GTSNPN, SVGIG (reference sequence). In nucleotides, the CDR3 is TGTGCCTGGAGTCCACAGGGGTATGGCTACACCTTC. It is translated as CAWSPQGYGYTF.

The gene calls are TRBV15 and TRBJ1-2, with unresolved D. CDR3 length equals 15 residues. Germline V gene lookup returns CDR1 LNHNV and CDR2 YYDKDF (reference sequence). Between the trimmed V and J ends, which lost 4 bases and 1 base, there was a span of 13 bases. CDR3 in DNA: TGTGCCACCAGCATAGATCTAGCGGGTAACTATGGCTACACCTTC. Residues: CATSIDLAGNYGYTF.

This chain connects TRBV25-1 to TRBJ2-7; D is perhaps TRBD2 (7 bases). The CDR3 is made up of 15 amino acids. The germline V and J ends were trimmed by 5 bases and 3 bases, with 17 bases remaining between them. Germline CDR1 MGHDK, CDR2 SYGVNS. The CDR3 region has the DNA TGTGCCAGCAGTCAGGGGACGGGGGGAAGCTACGAGCAGTACTTC. Translation gives CASSQGTGGSYEQYF.

For this clonotype: A much larger clone lies one base from this, so it may be a read error. The chain couples TRBV10-3 to TRBJ2-7; the match to TRBD2 covers 7 bases. The germline V gene encodes CDR1 ENHRY and CDR2 SYGVKD. The CDR3 is 13 amino acids. Trimming cost V 8 bases and J 0 bases; bases outside gene matches: 4. The CDR3 nucleotides read TGTGCCATCGCGGGGGACTACTCCTACGAGCAGTACTTC. Protein sequence: CAIAGDYSYEQYF.

This clonotype was seen many times. The chain carries TRBV29-1 and TRBJ2-7; D may be TRBD2 (5 bases). Germline V gives CDR1 SQVTM, CDR2 ANQGSEA. This CDR3 region has 11 residues. V was clipped by 7 bases and J by 3 bases, with 10 bases between them. The CDR3 DNA is TGCAGCGCCGGAGGAGGCTACGAGCAGTACTTC. It translates to CSAGGGYEQYF.

The chain is built from TRBV5-1 and TRBJ2-7; TRBD2 matches at 8 bases. V was pared by 4 bases and J by 2 bases, with 11 bases of the junction left unmatched. The V gene's germline CDR1 is SGHRS and CDR2 YFSETQ. This CDR3 has 16 amino acids. The CDR3 protein is CASSPRGGGGTYEQYF. CDR3 DNA: TGCGCCAGCAGCCCCCGTGGTGGCGGGGGGACCTACGAGCAGTACTTC.

A note on this clonotype: A single base separates this from a much larger clone, so it may be a read error. V and J are TRBV6-2 or TRBV6-3 and TRBJ2-6, with D uncertain. The CDR3 spans 15 residues. The germline V gene has CDR1 MNHEY and CDR2 SVGEGT. In DNA form, the CDR3 reads TGTGCCGGCAAACGAGTGGGCCCTGGGTCCAACGTCCTGACTTTC. This sequence encodes CAGKRVGPGSNVLTF.

In the case of this clonotype: A read error may be the cause here, since a much bigger clone is one base away. The chain links TRBV27 to TRBJ1-4, with 7 positions matching TRBD1. The germline CDR1 and CDR2 sequences are MNHEY and SMNVEV (reference sequence). The CDR3 totals 14 residues. V was pared by 8 bases and J by 6 bases, with 9 bases of the junction left unmatched. CDR3 nucleotide sequence: TGTGCCAGCGGTGGCGTAGGGGGCGATGAAAAACTGTTTTTT. Its translation is CASGGVGGDEKLFF. Combining the CDR3 with reference TRBV27 and TRBJ1-4 gives the whole variable domain EAQVTQNPRYLITVTGKKLTVTCSQNMNHEYMSWYRQDPGLGLRQIYYSMNVEVTDKGDVPEGYKVSRKEKRNFPLILESPSPNQTSLYFCASGGVGGDEKLFFGSGTQLSVL.

In this sample, this clonotype turned up many times. The gene calls are TRBV7-9 and TRBJ2-7; D is uncertain. Germline V gene sequence: CDR1 SEHNR, CDR2 FQNEAQ (reference sequence). V was trimmed by 4 bases and J by 3 bases, leaving 7 bases between them. The CDR3 is 12 amino acids. CDR3 in DNA: TGTGCCAGCAGCTCACACTACTACGAGCAGTACTTC. Translating gives CASSSHYYEQYF.

In its sample, this clonotype was seen many times. The J gene is TRBJ2-1, the V gene TRBV5-4; 9 bases are shared with TRBD1. The CDR3 loop spans 16 amino acids. Per the germline V gene, CDR1 is SGHNT and CDR2 is YYREEE (reference sequence). After removal of 6 bases from V and 3 bases from J, the junction contained 10 bases not matched to a gene. The CDR3 region is CASTLHRTGVYNEQFF. CDR3 bases: TGTGCCAGCACCCTCCATAGGACAGGGGTCTACAATGAGCAGTTCTTC.

There are many counts of this clonotype. One junction end disagrees with the germline gene, perhaps due to a read error. V and J are TRBV7-7 and TRBJ2-1; possible D gene TRBD2, 5 bases. This CDR3 is built from 19 residues. Per the germline V gene, CDR1 is SSHAT and CDR2 is FNYEAQ (reference sequence). The CDR3 coding sequence is TGTGCTAGCAGCTTAGCTTATGGTAATAGCGATATTAAGGGCAATGAGCAGTTCTTC. Its translation: CASSLAYGNSDIKGNEQFF.

Turning to this clonotype: The junction departs from germline at one end; a sequencing error may be responsible. This sequence joins TRBV6-5 and TRBJ1-2; D unclear. The CDR3 extends over 14 amino acids. CDR1 MNHEY and CDR2 SVGAGI come from the germline V gene. The CDR3 DNA reads as TGTGCCAGCAGTTACGAGGAAGCTAACTATGGATACACCTTC. Translation gives CASSYEEANYGYTF.

This clonotype was detected many times. This chain joins TRBV7-9 and TRBJ2-2; D gene ambiguous. The CDR3 is 14 residues long. Germline CDR1 SEHNR, CDR2 FQNEAQ (reference sequence). V was shortened by 3 bases and J by 1 base, with 6 bases between the two germline ends. CDR3 sequence: CASSFWENTGELFF. The CDR3 DNA reads as TGTGCCAGCAGCTTTTGGGAGAACACCGGGGAGCTGTTTTTT.

Worth noting for this clonotype: This likely reflects a read error, since a far larger clone is one base away. V and J are TRBV28 and TRBJ2-1; 10 bases align to TRBD1. The CDR3 has 16 residues. With V trimmed by 3 bases and J by 13 bases, 15 bases remained unmatched. Germline lookup yields CDR1 MDHEN and CDR2 SYDVKM. For the CDR3, the DNA is TGTGCCAGCAGTTTGACAGGGGGCCCGGGTCAAGAGACCCAGTTCTTC. Residues: CASSLTGGPGQETQFF.

The chain employs TRBV5-1 and TRBJ2-5; perhaps TRBD2 as D (5 bases). V was clipped by 5 bases and J by 0 bases, with 17 bases between them. The CDR3 runs to 16 residues. The V gene's germline CDR1 is SGHRS and CDR2 YFSETQ. CDR3: CASSLAVGWYQETQYF. CDR3 DNA: TGCGCCAGCAGTCTAGCTGTGGGTTGGTACCAAGAGACCCAGTACTTC.

As concerns this clonotype: Germline is not matched at one junction end, which may reflect a read error. This sequence joins TRBV12-3 or TRBV12-4 and TRBJ2-2; D remains unclear. The CDR3 has 16 amino acids. The CDR3 nucleotides are TGTGCCAGCAGTTTACGGCCGTTCACGAACACCGTGGAGCTTTTTTTT. Its translation is CASSLRPFTNTVELFF.